The entry below gives a single TCR beta chain sequence along with its context. The CDR3 spans 17 residues. From germline, CDR1 is SGHDT and CDR2 YYEEEE. V dropped 3 bases and J dropped 7; count of bases not matched to a gene: 13. The source of the sample is a study of blood T cell repertoires in COVID-19. The wider study: Sites in the United States, Italy and Spain provided acute and convalescent COVID-19 samples.

Clones were sequenced by immunoSEQ multiplex PCR, and TCRdb holds only the in-frame ones, with some missing. The table lists approximately 270,000 clones, around 81% of them singletons. The V call is TRBV5-6, the J call TRBJ1-4; TRBD1 agrees at 9 bases. The sample comprised peripheral blood. The clonotype originates from a person between 65 and 79 years old with COVID-19, enrolled during active disease. The CDR3 DNA follows: TGTGCCAGCAGCTCAACACATACGGGACAGGGTTCTGAAAAACTGTTTTTT. Amino acid sequence: CASSSTHTGQGSEKLFF.